Sequencing of this T cell receptor (beta chain) was carried out in a study of blood T cell repertoires in COVID-19. The V segment lost 10 bases and the J segment 5 bases; nucleotides outside the gene matches: 9. This CDR3 contains 14 residues. The germline V gene encodes CDR1 MDHEN and CDR2 SYDVKM. Clones were read by immunoSEQ multiplex PCR, and TCRdb kept only the in-frame ones, dropping some. The sample carries around 180,000 clones, around 82% recorded once. Sample: PBMCs or T cells enriched from blood (not recorded which). The chain uses TRBV28 and TRBJ2-2; 8 bases are shared with TRBD2. The receptor was isolated from a woman in her 50s with acute COVID-19. Here the CDR3 reads CATSYRGGTGELFF. The CDR3 nucleotides are TGTGCCACCTCTTACCGGGGGGGGACCGGGGAGCTGTTTTTT.